The 30 T cell receptor beta chains below come from one sample, sequenced in a study of shared clonotypes between healthy human individuals. Assay used: immunoSEQ multiplex PCR; TCRdb lists only in-frame clones, some missing. This sample has some 2,100,000 clones, with under 95% found just once. Naive CD8 cells, CD45RO-negative and positively selected for CCR7, excluded terminally differentiated effector memory CD45RA+ cells. Input material: naive CD8+ T cells from PBMCs. These receptors were taken from a man between 18 and 35 years old in good health. Some clones in this sample may be carry-over from other donors' samples.

The chain couples TRBV4-1 to TRBJ2-7; 8 nucleotides agree with TRBD1. The J segment lost 5 bases and the V segment lost 2 bases, leaving 14 bases of the junction unmatched. This CDR3 contains 17 residues. Germline values: CDR1 MGHRA, CDR2 YSYEKL. Here the CDR3 reads CASSQTPRGDRWDEQYF. The CDR3 DNA reads as TGCGCCAGCAGCCAAACTCCGAGGGGGGACAGGTGGGACGAGCAGTACTTC.

The DNA of the CDR3 is TGCGCCAGCAGCTTAACCGGGACTAGTGGCTACGAGCAGTACTTC. Protein sequence: CASSLTGTSGYEQYF. The chain links TRBV4-1 to TRBJ2-7; TRBD2 agrees at 8 bases. This CDR3 contains 15 residues. Germline V gives CDR1 MGHRA, CDR2 YSYEKL. V lost 5 bases, J lost 3 bases, and 9 bases stayed unmatched.

J is TRBJ1-1 and V is TRBV7-6; 9 bases line up with TRBD1. The germline CDR1 and CDR2 sequences are SGHVS and FNYEAQ. The CDR3 loop spans 15 amino acids. With 5 bases clipped from V and 1 base from J, the junction kept 5 bases outside the gene matches. As DNA, the CDR3 is TGTGCCAGCAGCCCCCGGGACAGGGAGAACACTGAAGCTTTCTTT. Its translation is CASSPRDRENTEAFF.

This chain uses TRBV9 with TRBJ1-1; TRBD1 agrees at 7 bases. Germline V CDR1 and CDR2: SGDLS, YYNGEE. The CDR3 has 14 amino acids. With 0 bases clipped from V and 10 bases from J, the junction kept 9 bases outside the gene matches. The CDR3 DNA reads as TGTGCCAGCAGCGTAGAGGGGCAGGGGGATGCAGCTTTCTTT. Its translation is CASSVEGQGDAAFF. The whole variable domain, filled in from reference TRBV9 and TRBJ1-1, reads DSGVTQTPKHLITATGQRVTLRCSPRSGDLSVYWYQQSLDQGLQFLIQYYNGEERAKGNILERFSAQQFPDLHSELNLSSLELGDSALYFCASSVEGQGDAAFFGQGTRLTVV.

This sequence joins TRBV6-6 and TRBJ1-2; D gene unclear. Trimming took off 4 bases at V and 4 bases at J, with 13 bases between the two ends. This CDR3 spans 14 amino acids. CDR1 MNHNY and CDR2 SVGAGI come from the germline V gene (reference sequence). The CDR3 bases are TGTGCCAGCAGTTCGGACGGAGTCAGCTATGGCTACACCTTC. Protein product: CASSSDGVSYGYTF.

This clone was found once. The CDR3 loop is CAWSPIWGDYTQYF. In DNA form, the CDR3 reads TGTGCCTGGAGCCCCATTTGGGGGGATTATACGCAGTATTTT. This rearrangement joins TRBV30 to TRBJ2-3, with a weak D call TRBD2 (6 bases). The CDR3 sequence is 14 residues long. The V gene lost 3 bases and the J gene lost 7 bases, with 17 bases spanning the gap. Per the germline V gene, CDR1 is GTSNPN and CDR2 is SVGIG (reference sequence).

To note about this clone: Other DNA sequences in the same sample also yield this CDR3. The chain recombines TRBV28 with TRBJ2-7; 7 bases agree with TRBD1. Germline CDR1 is MDHEN and CDR2 is SYDVKM. The trim removed 4 bases at V and 0 bases at J, leaving 3 bases unmatched. CDR3 length: 14 residues. As DNA, the CDR3 is TGTGCCAGCAGTTCGACAGGGACCTCCTACGAGCAGTACTTC. Protein: CASSSTGTSYEQYF.

The table lists this clone with a count of one. The chain has TRBV14 and TRBJ1-2; D remains unclear. V gave up 6 bases and J gave up 0 bases, with 14 bases separating them. Germline V gene sequence: CDR1 SGHDN, CDR2 FVKESK. CDR3 length: 15 residues. CDR3 nucleotide sequence: TGTGCCAGCAGACCGGACCTACCGACTAACTATGGCTACACCTTC. Translating gives CASRPDLPTNYGYTF.

The V gene is TRBV25-1, the J gene TRBJ2-1, with TRBD2 identical over 9 bases. J was trimmed by 10 bases and V by 8 bases; bases with no gene match: 9. The CDR3 loop spans 13 amino acids. Germline CDR1 MGHDK, CDR2 SYGVNS. Here the CDR3 reads CASGHGGRDEQFF. CDR3 nucleotides: TGTGCCAGCGGACACGGCGGGAGGGACGAGCAGTTCTTC.

The chain recombines TRBV27 with TRBJ1-2; unclear D gene. Trimming removed 0 bases at V and 0 bases at J, with 8 bases between. There are 15 residues in the CDR3. CDR1 is MNHEY, CDR2 SMNVEV, per germline (reference sequence). The CDR3 loop is CASSLSYRANYGYTF. CDR3 DNA sequence: TGTGCCAGCAGTTTATCATACAGAGCTAACTATGGCTACACCTTC.

The CDR3 DNA follows: TGTGCCAGCAGCCCATCGAATAGCGGAAAGTACAATGAGCAGTTCTTC. Amino acids: CASSPSNSGKYNEQFF. The chain combines TRBV4-2 with TRBJ2-1; a weak D match, TRBD2 (6 bases). The CDR3 has 16 residues. Germline loops: CDR1 LGHNA, CDR2 YNFKEQ. Between the trimmed V and J ends, which lost 4 bases and 4 bases, there was a span of 17 bases.

The chain combines TRBV11-2 with TRBJ2-4; no firm D call. This CDR3 is 15 amino acids long. V lost 5 bases to trimming and J lost 0 bases, with 11 bases between them. Germline V CDR1 and CDR2: SGHAT, FQNNGV. CDR3 amino acids: CASSPLVLAKNIQYF. CDR3 coding DNA: TGTGCCAGCAGCCCGCTCGTCCTAGCCAAAAACATTCAGTACTTC.

To note about this clone: Other DNA variants within this sample encode the same CDR3. The chain joins TRBV6-1 to TRBJ1-1, with D possibly matching TRBD1 (5 bases). Germline V gene data show CDR1 as MNHNS and CDR2 as SASEGT. V dropped 3 bases and J dropped 0 bases, with 5 bases sitting between them. This CDR3 contains 13 residues. As DNA, the CDR3 is TGTGCCAGCAGTGAGACAGTGAACACTGAAGCTTTCTTT. It codes for CASSETVNTEAFF.

The chain has TRBV27 and TRBJ2-6; D is unresolved. Germline values: CDR1 MNHEY, CDR2 SMNVEV (reference sequence). The CDR3 loop spans 16 amino acids. V shed 5 bases and J shed 0 bases, with 11 bases lying between them. Here the CDR3 DNA reads TGTGCCAGCAGTGATCGGTTAAGCTCTGGGGCCAACGTCCTGACTTTC. Amino acids: CASSDRLSSGANVLTF.

The chain combines TRBV7-7 with TRBJ2-2, with D possibly being TRBD1 (6 bases). The germline V gene encodes CDR1 SSHAT and CDR2 FNYEAQ (reference sequence). The CDR3 runs to 18 residues. Trimming removed 5 bases from V and 0 bases from J, with 19 bases in between. In DNA, the CDR3 is TGTGCCAGCAGCGTCCTTTCCTTTCAGGGGTCGAACACCGGGGAGCTGTTTTTT. Translation gives CASSVLSFQGSNTGELFF. The full variable domain, in which reference TRBV7-7 and TRBJ2-2 provide the parts outside the CDR3, is GAGVSQSPRYKVTKRGQDVTLRCDPISSHATLYWYQQALGQGPEFLTYFNYEAQPDKSGLPSDRFSAERPEGSISTLTIQRTEQRDSAMYRCASSVLSFQGSNTGELFFGEGSRLTVL.

V is TRBV9 and J is TRBJ2-1, with TRBD2 identical over 8 bases. Germline CDR1 is SGDLS and CDR2 is YYNGEE. There are 15 residues in the CDR3. After removal of 0 bases from V and 6 bases from J, the junction contained 5 bases not matched to a gene. The DNA for the CDR3 is TGTGCCAGCAGCGTAGCTGGGACTAGAGGCAATGAGCAGTTCTTC. Translation: CASSVAGTRGNEQFF.

The genes are TRBV27 and TRBJ2-7, with 7 bases fitting TRBD1. V gave up 0 bases and J gave up 5 bases; unmatched junction bases: 7. Germline V lookup: CDR1 MNHEY, CDR2 SMNVEV (reference sequence). The CDR3 runs to 15 residues. This CDR3 is CASSLSGRGWDEQYF. CDR3 in DNA: TGTGCCAGCAGTTTATCGGGCAGGGGGTGGGACGAGCAGTACTTC.

This clone appeared a single time. The chain combines TRBV28 with TRBJ1-1; perhaps TRBD1 as D (6 bases). The V end was cut by 5 bases, the J end by 5 bases, with 30 bases between. This CDR3 contains 19 residues. Germline V gene sequence: CDR1 MDHEN, CDR2 SYDVKM. DNA of the CDR3: TGTGCCAGCAGTCTTCCTTATCGCCGGGACACCCCTTCGCGGACTGAAGCTTTCTTT. This sequence encodes CASSLPYRRDTPSRTEAFF.

The gene calls are TRBV11-2 and TRBJ1-5; 9 positions match TRBD1. The ends lost 4 bases at V and 5 bases at J; junction bases unmatched: 3. Germline V gene sequence: CDR1 SGHAT, CDR2 FQNNGV. CDR3 length: 14 residues. The DNA for the CDR3 is TGTGCCAGCAGCTCAACAGGGGGCCATCAGCCCCAGCATTTT. Protein product: CASSSTGGHQPQHF.

The genes are TRBV29-1 and TRBJ1-1, with a tentative D call TRBD1 (6 bases). Germline V CDR1 and CDR2: SQVTM, ANQGSEA. The CDR3 has 15 residues. The ends were cut back, 6 bases at V and 3 bases at J, with 20 bases in the middle. The DNA for the CDR3 is TGCAGCGTCCCCATTAGGACAGAGGAGGACACTGAAGCTTTCTTT. As protein: CSVPIRTEEDTEAFF.

This clone was counted only a few times. V usage is TRBV9 and J usage is TRBJ2-5; the match to TRBD1 covers 8 bases. The germline V gene has CDR1 SGDLS and CDR2 YYNGEE. There are 17 residues in the CDR3. The J segment lost 2 bases and the V segment lost 0 bases, leaving 9 bases of the junction unmatched. CDR3 bases: TGTGCCAGCAGCGTAGCTTGGGGGACAGGTTATCAAGAGACCCAGTACTTC. It is translated as CASSVAWGTGYQETQYF.

This chain connects TRBV19 to TRBJ2-2, with D unresolved. From germline, CDR1 is LNHDA and CDR2 SQIVND (reference sequence). Between the trimmed V and J ends, which lost 3 bases and 4 bases, there was a span of 12 bases. The CDR3 extends over 15 amino acids. CDR3 in amino acids: CASSISWVGTGELFF. The CDR3 DNA reads TGTGCCAGTAGTATTTCTTGGGTAGGCACCGGGGAGCTGTTTTTT.

V and J are TRBV4-1 and TRBJ2-2, with D unclear. This CDR3 is 16 amino acids long. Germline-derived CDR1 and CDR2 are MGHRA and YSYEKL. The V end was cut by 4 bases, the J end by 6 bases, with 18 bases between. The CDR3, as DNA: TGCGCCAGCAGCCCTCAGCCCCGCGATTCGGCCGGGGAGCTGTTTTTT. It encodes CASSPQPRDSAGELFF.

The chain is built from TRBV10-2 and TRBJ2-3; TRBD2 might be the D (5 bases). CDR3 length: 16 residues. V was shortened by 3 bases and J by 2 bases, with 15 bases between the two germline ends. CDR1 and CDR2 (germline): WSHSY, SAAADI. The CDR3 nucleotides are TGCGCCAGCAGTGACAGTTCTTCCGGACTCACAGATACGCAGTATTTT. Translation gives CASSDSSSGLTDTQYF.

The rearrangement links TRBV27 to TRBJ2-7; D possibly matches TRBD1 or TRBD2 (5 bases each). CDR1 and CDR2 from the germline V gene are MNHEY and SMNVEV (reference sequence). V was pared by 6 bases and J by 4 bases, with 31 bases between. The CDR3 consists of 19 residues. The CDR3 is CASSLAGPERDGLVYEQYF. Written as DNA, the CDR3 is TGTGCCAGCAGCCTAGCAGGGCCCGAGCGAGACGGGTTGGTGTACGAGCAGTACTTC.

This clone showed up just once. The chain couples TRBV27 to TRBJ1-5; D is perhaps TRBD1 (5 bases). The V end was cut by 3 bases, the J end by 7 bases, with 19 bases between. Germline values: CDR1 MNHEY, CDR2 SMNVEV (reference sequence). The CDR3 loop spans 16 amino acids. The CDR3 reads CASSLPGRGRYQPQHF. CDR3 DNA: TGTGCCAGCAGTTTGCCCGGGAGGGGAAGATACCAGCCCCAGCATTTT.

The chain joins TRBV19 to TRBJ2-7, with no clear D. The V gene lost 1 base and the J gene lost 3 bases, with 7 bases spanning the gap. CDR1 and CDR2 from the germline V gene are LNHDA and SQIVND (reference sequence). This CDR3 region has 13 residues. The CDR3 DNA is TGTGCCAGTAGTATAGGGCTAGTCTACGAGCAGTACTTC. Translating it yields CASSIGLVYEQYF.

The chain carries TRBV28 and TRBJ2-7, with 9 bases aligning to TRBD1. Looked up from germline, CDR1 is MDHEN and CDR2 is SYDVKM. The CDR3 is made up of 15 amino acids. V dropped 5 bases and J dropped 3; count of bases not matched to a gene: 8. As DNA, the CDR3 is TGTGCCAGCAGTGGAACCGGGACAGGGAGCTACGAGCAGTACTTC. Its protein is CASSGTGTGSYEQYF.

This chain uses TRBV6-5 with TRBJ1-5; D possibly corresponds to TRBD1 (5 bases). The CDR3 loop spans 14 amino acids. V lost 0 bases, J lost 6 bases, and 9 bases lay in between. CDR1 and CDR2 from the germline V gene are MNHEY and SVGAGI. The CDR3 sequence is CASSYSGGAQPQHF. CDR3 nucleotides: TGTGCCAGCAGTTACTCGGGCGGGGCTCAGCCCCAGCATTTT.

This clone was recorded once. The sample carries other DNA sequences with the same CDR3. V and J are TRBV9 and TRBJ2-2; D ambiguous. Per the germline V gene, CDR1 is SGDLS and CDR2 is YYNGEE. V was clipped by 0 bases and J by 4 bases, with 10 bases between them. The CDR3 contains 15 residues. DNA for the CDR3: TGTGCCAGCAGCGTAGGCCTTTCTGGCACCGGGGAGCTGTTTTTT. It yields the protein CASSVGLSGTGELFF.